This T cell receptor beta chain stems from a study of PD-L1 blockade in urothelial cancer. Findings and caveats of the study: Better survival was predicted by below-median pretreatment blood TCR clonality.

Only one count was recorded for this clone. The antigen is unknown. The CDR3 has 14 amino acids. Germline V gives CDR1 SGHDN, CDR2 FVKESK. V was clipped by 1 base and J by 2 bases, with 9 bases between them. Measured with immunoSEQ multiplex PCR; TCRdb has only the in-frame clones, and not every one. The sample includes approximately 30,000 clones, roughly nine tenths of them seen just once. Specified time point: peripheral blood 6 weeks after treatment start. This TCR was sampled from a man at least 80 years old with urothelial cancer. V and J are TRBV14 and TRBJ2-7; D is unresolved. The specimen was PBMCs, collected around atezolizumab (anti-PD-L1) treatment. CDR3 coding DNA: TGTGCCAGCAGCCAAGGATGGCAGACCTACGAGCAGTACTTC. This encodes CASSQGWQTYEQYF.